The rows below give T cell receptor beta chains drawn from one sample of a study of cytomegalovirus exposure and HLA in healthy donors. The method was immunoSEQ multiplex PCR; TCRdb's version includes in-frame clones alone and lacks a portion of them. The data show more than 150,000 clones, with around 80% seen just once and 2% to 2.5% held by the top ten. The sequenced sample consisted of PBMCs. These receptors all come from a woman in her twenties or thirties in good health and CMV-seronegative. CDR3s include the opening cysteine and the closing phenylalanine or tryptophan. A D gene is named only where the DNA matches it firmly. Clone size is stated in some rows and not others, as once, few, many or a class when expanded.

len,d_gene,j_gene,abundance,v_gene,CDR3aa,CDR3nt
19,.,TRBJ2-1,.,TRBV4-1,CASSQYMVPNEAHYGEQFF,TGCGCCAGCAGCCAATATATGGTCCCCAACGAAGCCCACTACGGTGAGCAGTTCTTC
15,.,TRBJ1-3,.,TRBV7-2,CASSTRAGSGNTIYF,TGTGCCAGCAGCACCCGAGCGGGCTCTGGAAACACCATATATTTT
15,TRBD1,TRBJ1-5,.,TRBV5-4,CASSPGTGWNQPQHF,TGTGCCAGCAGCCCGGGGACAGGGTGGAATCAGCCCCAGCATTTT
14,TRBD2,TRBJ2-7,.,TRBV7-2,CASSLPGLAYEQYF,TGTGCCAGCAGCTTACCCGGACTAGCCTACGAGCAGTACTTC
14,TRBD2,TRBJ2-7,.,TRBV27,CASSLMAGASEQYF,TGTGCCAGCAGTTTAATGGCGGGAGCCTCCGAGCAGTACTTC
14,.,TRBJ2-7,.,TRBV6-5,CASSRDSGRGKQYF,TGTGCCAGCAGTCGGGACAGTGGCCGGGGGAAGCAGTACTTC
16,.,TRBJ2-3,.,TRBV9,CASSVERGFSTDTQYF,TGTGCCAGCAGCGTAGAAAGGGGGTTCAGCACAGATACGCAGTATTTT
16,.,TRBJ1-5,.,TRBV6-7,CASSYSCRYSNQPQHF,TGTGCCAGCAGTTACTCGTGCAGGTATAGCAATCAGCCCCAGCATTTT
13,.,TRBJ1-5,.,TRBV27,CASSWAENQPQHF,TGTGCCAGCAGTTGGGCAGAGAATCAGCCCCAGCATTTT
15,.,TRBJ2-1,once,TRBV9,CASSVVGGSYNEQFF,TGTGCCAGCAGCGTAGTAGGGGGCTCCTACAATGAGCAGTTCTTC
12,.,TRBJ2-7,.,TRBV7-8,CASSLRDYEQYF,TGTGCCAGCAGCTTGCGGGACTACGAGCAGTACTTC
14,.,TRBJ2-7,once,TRBV27,CASSLFPGSYEQYF,TGTGCCAGCAGTTTATTTCCGGGATCCTACGAGCAGTACTTC
13,.,TRBJ2-7,.,TRBV6-5,CASSDRSTYEQYF,TGTGCCAGTAGCGACAGGTCCACCTACGAGCAGTACTTC
12,TRBD1,TRBJ2-7,.,TRBV2,CASSMDRGEQYF,TGTGCCAGCAGTATGGACAGGGGCGAGCAGTACTTC
13,TRBD1,TRBJ1-6,.,TRBV7-9,CASRGTGDSPLHF,TGTGCCAGCCGCGGGACAGGTGATTCACCCCTCCACTTT
12,.,TRBJ2-2,.,TRBV11-3,CASSSSTGELFF,TGTGCCAGCAGCTCGAGCACCGGGGAGCTGTTTTTT
14,.,TRBJ1-6,once,TRBV6-6,CASSYPAGDSPLHF,TGTGCCAGCAGTTACCCGGCAGGGGACTCACCCCTCCACTTT
15,TRBD1,TRBJ2-2,.,TRBV7-8,CASQGGQAHTGELFF,TGTGCCAGTCAGGGGGGACAGGCACACACCGGGGAGCTGTTTTTT
17,.,TRBJ2-7,.,TRBV1,CTSSQLRTSGSSYEQYF,TGCACCAGCAGCCAACTACGGACTAGCGGGAGCTCCTACGAGCAGTACTTC
16,.,TRBJ2-1,.,TRBV5-1,CASSPGTELLYNEQFF,TGCGCCAGCAGCCCCGGGACTGAACTATTATACAATGAGCAGTTCTTC
14,.,TRBJ1-1,few,TRBV2,CASSVTHQNTEAFF,TGTGCCAGCAGTGTAACACATCAGAACACTGAAGCTTTCTTT
14,.,TRBJ1-1,.,TRBV10-2,CASKGTSSNTEAFF,TGCGCCAGCAAAGGGACAAGTTCGAACACTGAAGCTTTCTTT
15,.,TRBJ1-1,.,TRBV6-6,CASRTSPVMNTEAFF,TGTGCCAGCAGGACTAGTCCAGTGATGAACACTGAAGCTTTCTTT
15,.,TRBJ2-7,.,TRBV15,CATSRELTRPYEQYF,TGTGCCACCAGCAGAGAACTTACCAGGCCCTACGAGCAGTACTTC
19,TRBD2,TRBJ2-2,.,TRBV12-5,CASGLLSGSLAVNTGELFF,TGTGCTAGTGGTCTCCTCTCGGGGTCGCTAGCGGTGAACACCGGGGAGCTGTTTTTT
15,TRBD1,TRBJ1-6,.,TRBV6-5,CASSGDRGKGSPLHF,TGTGCCAGCAGTGGTGACAGGGGGAAGGGTTCACCCCTCCACTTT
14,.,TRBJ1-1,.,TRBV10-3,CAIRMDSGYTEAFF,TGTGCCATCAGGATGGACAGCGGCTACACTGAAGCTTTCTTT
14,TRBD2,TRBJ2-5,few,TRBV7-9,CASRTSGGEETQYF,TGTGCCAGCCGGACTAGCGGGGGAGAAGAGACCCAGTACTTC
19,TRBD1,TRBJ1-5,.,TRBV28,CASSQGGSEQFYSNQPQHF,TGTGCCAGCAGCCAGGGGGGCAGCGAGCAATTTTATAGCAATCAGCCCCAGCATTTT
15,TRBD1,TRBJ2-7,.,TRBV5-4,CASSKNPTGGYEQYF,TGTGCCAGCAGCAAAAACCCGACAGGGGGCTACGAGCAGTACTTC
14,.,TRBJ1-2,.,TRBV27,CASSLNTDFYGYTF,TGTGCCAGCAGTCTTAATACAGATTTCTATGGCTACACCTTC
17,.,TRBJ2-6,.,TRBV11-2,CASSLEWRSSGANVLTF,TGTGCCAGCAGCTTAGAGTGGCGGAGCTCTGGGGCCAACGTCCTGACTTTC
16,.,TRBJ1-6,once,TRBV2,CASSEEETANNSPLHF,TGTGCCAGCAGTGAAGAGGAGACAGCCAATAATTCACCCCTCCACTTT